This T cell receptor beta chain emerged from a study of blood T cell repertoires in COVID-19. Study at large: Spain, Italy and the United States supplied samples that represented acute and convalescent COVID-19. Sources were T cells, B-cell-depleted T cells, or PBMCs; the material itself was cDNA or gDNA.

Per the study methods: From reference gene primer amplification, estimates of nucleated cell counts were derived. Assay used: immunoSEQ multiplex PCR; TCRdb lists only in-frame clones, some missing. V and J calls and clone size are as listed in that table; D and trimming were resolved from the DNA. The repertoire holds tens of thousands of clones, with roughly 85% as singletons. The V segment lost 6 bases and the J segment 0 bases; nucleotides outside the gene matches: 10. The CDR3 has 17 amino acids. Germline lookup yields CDR1 MNHNY and CDR2 SVGAGI (reference sequence). The chain uses TRBV6-6 and TRBJ1-4; 7 positions match TRBD1. Sequencing input: peripheral blood. This receptor was obtained from a man in his 60s with acute or convalescent COVID-19. In DNA form, the CDR3 reads TGTGCCAGCAGCCGACCTCAGACAGGGCCAACTAATGAAAAACTGTTTTTT. Amino acid sequence: CASSRPQTGPTNEKLFF.